The 11 T cell receptor beta chains in this list originate from one sample, sequenced in a study of technical replicates of blood from several donors. The protocol was immunoSEQ multiplex PCR, while the TCRdb copy is restricted to in-frame clones and leaves out a portion. The sample holds 80,000 to 95,000 clones, over 85% seen once. The sequenced material came from T cells isolated from PBMCs. Receptors were obtained from a human donor in good health.

Note on this clone: This sample also contains other DNA sequences that code for the same CDR3. This sequence joins TRBV30 and TRBJ2-5; no clear D gene. Germline V CDR1 and CDR2: GTSNPN, SVGIG (reference sequence). The CDR3 is 12 residues long. The germline V and J ends were trimmed by 2 bases and 0 bases, with 4 bases remaining between them. CDR3 coding DNA: TGTGCCTGGAGTTTAAACCAAGAGACCCAGTACTTC. As protein: CAWSLNQETQYF.

The chain uses TRBV6-1 and TRBJ2-2; 8 bases fit TRBD1. Germline V lookup: CDR1 MNHNS, CDR2 SASEGT. This CDR3 is 16 amino acids long. The V and J ends lost 4 bases and 5 bases, in that order; junction bases with no gene match: 9. CDR3 in amino acids: CASSAGGTGWTGELFF. CDR3 nucleotides: TGTGCCAGCAGTGCTGGGGGGACAGGATGGACCGGGGAGCTGTTTTTT.

The CDR3 bases are TGTGCCAGCAGCTTAGAGTACCACGGCGAGCAGTACTTC. Its translation is CASSLEYHGEQYF. The chain uses TRBV7-9 and TRBJ2-7; D gene unclear. V lost 1 base to trimming and J lost 6 bases, with 10 bases between them. Germline V lookup: CDR1 SEHNR, CDR2 FQNEAQ (reference sequence). The CDR3 is 13 amino acids.

This rearrangement joins TRBV6-1 to TRBJ2-7, with 7 bases that match TRBD2. Germline CDR1 MNHNS, CDR2 SASEGT. The length of the CDR3 is 15 residues. With 2 bases clipped from V and 3 bases from J, the junction kept 7 bases outside the gene matches. The CDR3 sequence: CASSEKERELYEQYF. The CDR3 DNA follows: TGTGCCAGCAGTGAAAAGGAGCGGGAACTCTACGAGCAGTACTTC.

The rearrangement joins TRBV7-9 to TRBJ2-7; no clear D gene. The germline gives CDR1 SEHNR, CDR2 FQNEAQ (reference sequence). Trimming stripped 5 bases from V and 2 bases from J, with 7 bases between. This CDR3 region has 12 residues. The CDR3 spells CASSRRAYEQYF. The CDR3 bases are TGTGCCAGCAGCCGACGGGCCTACGAGCAGTACTTC.

V gene TRBV5-6 combines with J gene TRBJ1-5; weak D call: TRBD1 (6 bases). Deletions cut 1 base from V and 8 bases from J, with 22 bases between. Germline lookup yields CDR1 SGHDT and CDR2 YYEEEE. The CDR3 runs 17 residues. For the CDR3, the DNA is TGTGCCAGCAGCTTGCCCTGGACAGATTCTCCTCGTAAGCCCCAGCATTTT. As protein: CASSLPWTDSPRKPQHF.

This rearrangement joins TRBV7-2 to TRBJ1-5; unclear D gene. The CDR3 covers 15 residues. The V and J ends lost 4 bases and 0 bases respectively, with 10 bases between them. CDR1 and CDR2 (germline): SGHTA, FQGNSA. CDR3 amino acids: CASSYRVYSNQPQHF. CDR3 bases: TGTGCCAGCAGCTACCGGGTTTATAGCAATCAGCCCCAGCATTTT.

The V call is TRBV6-5, the J call TRBJ1-2; D is unresolved. Germline values: CDR1 MNHEY, CDR2 SVGAGI. The CDR3 has 13 amino acids. With 6 bases removed from V and 5 bases from J, the gap between germline ends came to 13 bases. CDR3 coding DNA: TGTGCCAGCAGCCAGGCCGCGGGGTATGGCTACACCTTC. Its translation: CASSQAAGYGYTF.

The gene calls are TRBV19 and TRBJ2-5; D unresolved. The CDR3 is 12 amino acids. V gave up 0 bases and J gave up 3 bases, with 2 bases separating them. The germline V gene encodes CDR1 LNHDA and CDR2 SQIVND (reference sequence). For the CDR3, the DNA is TGTGCCAGTAGTATAGACAAAGAGACCCAGTACTTC. Translated: CASSIDKETQYF. Supplemented by reference TRBV19 and TRBJ2-5, the full variable domain reads DGGITQSPKYLFRKEGQNVTLSCEQNLNHDAMYWYRQDPGQGLRLIYYSQIVNDFQKGDIAEGYSVSREKKESFPLTVTSAQKNPTAFYLCASSIDKETQYFGPGTRLLVL.

As regards this clone: Different DNA sequences within this sample yield the same CDR3. The J gene is TRBJ2-7, the V gene TRBV9; tentatively, D is TRBD2 (6 bases). This CDR3 spans 13 amino acids. V was clipped by 2 bases and J by 1 base, with 7 bases between them. In germline, CDR1 is SGDLS, CDR2 YYNGEE. CDR3 loop: CASSVAGSYEQYF. CDR3 nucleotide sequence: TGTGCCAGCAGCGTTGCGGGATCCTACGAGCAGTACTTC.

V and J are TRBV9 and TRBJ2-1, with a possible D match to TRBD1 (5 bases). V lost 2 bases, J lost 4 bases, and 10 bases lay in between. Germline V gene sequence: CDR1 SGDLS, CDR2 YYNGEE. This CDR3 spans 14 amino acids. CDR3 DNA: TGTGCCAGCAGCGTTAGAACAGGTTACAATGAGCAGTTCTTC. It specifies CASSVRTGYNEQFF. Full variable domain (remainder filled in from reference TRBV9 and TRBJ2-1): DSGVTQTPKHLITATGQRVTLRCSPRSGDLSVYWYQQSLDQGLQFLIQYYNGEERAKGNILERFSAQQFPDLHSELNLSSLELGDSALYFCASSVRTGYNEQFFGPGTRLTVL.